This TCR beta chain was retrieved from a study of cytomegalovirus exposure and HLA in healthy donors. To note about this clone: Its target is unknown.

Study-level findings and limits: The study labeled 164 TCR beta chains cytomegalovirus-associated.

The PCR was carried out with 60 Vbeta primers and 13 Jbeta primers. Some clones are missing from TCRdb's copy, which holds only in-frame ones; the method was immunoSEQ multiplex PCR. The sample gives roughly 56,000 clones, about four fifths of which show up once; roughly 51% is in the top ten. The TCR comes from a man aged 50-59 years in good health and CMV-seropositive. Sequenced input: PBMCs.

CDR3 coding DNA: TGTGCCAGCAGCCGAGAACAGCGGAATTCACCCCTCCACTTT. Residues: CASSREQRNSPLHF. The rearrangement joins TRBV4-2 to TRBJ1-6; D is undetermined. CDR3 size: 14 residues. The ends were cut back, 4 bases at V and 7 bases at J, with 11 bases in the middle. CDR1 and CDR2 (germline): LGHNA, YNFKEQ.